The rows below give T cell receptor beta chains drawn from one sample of a study of cytomegalovirus exposure and HLA in healthy donors. Here immunoSEQ multiplex PCR was the method, and the copy in TCRdb shows in-frame clones only, minus some. The sample lists 110,000 to 150,000 clones; approximately 91% were seen once. Input material: PBMCs. These receptors were taken from a man between 18 and 29 years old in good health and CMV-seronegative. Each CDR3 is given with its conserved first and last residue. The order of the fields is J gene, D gene, clone size, V gene, CDR3 DNA, CDR3 protein. The D gene is left open where the match is weak. The size field is filled for only some rows; it gives once, few, many or a size class.

j_gene: TRBJ1-2; d_gene: TRBD1; abundance: NA; v_gene: TRBV4-1; CDR3nt: TGCGCCAGCAGCCAAGATAGGGACAGAACCTTC; CDR3aa: CASSQDRDRTF
j_gene: TRBJ1-2; d_gene: TRBD1; abundance: NA; v_gene: TRBV5-6; CDR3nt: TGTGCCAGCAGCATTTGGGGTACAGGGGGCTATGGCTACACCTTC; CDR3aa: CASSIWGTGGYGYTF
j_gene: TRBJ1-2; d_gene: NA; abundance: NA; v_gene: TRBV28; CDR3nt: TGTGCCAGCAGTTTAGCGAGGTATGGCTACACCTTC; CDR3aa: CASSLARYGYTF
j_gene: TRBJ2-7; d_gene: TRBD2; abundance: NA; v_gene: TRBV6-1; CDR3nt: TGTGCCACCCAAGGGTCGCTAGCGGGGTTCTACGAGCAGTACTTC; CDR3aa: CATQGSLAGFYEQYF
j_gene: TRBJ1-1; d_gene: TRBD1; abundance: NA; v_gene: TRBV10-1; CDR3nt: TGCGCCAGCAGTGAGCTGACAGGGGGAACTGAAGCTTTCTTT; CDR3aa: CASSELTGGTEAFF
j_gene: TRBJ2-2; d_gene: TRBD2; abundance: NA; v_gene: TRBV27; CDR3nt: TGTGCCAGCAGCCGGACTAGCGGGATCAATCCCGGGGAGCTGTTTTTT; CDR3aa: CASSRTSGINPGELFF
j_gene: TRBJ2-1; d_gene: TRBD2; abundance: NA; v_gene: TRBV5-6; CDR3nt: TGTGCCAGCAGCCTGGCGGGAGGGGCAAATGAGCAGTTCTTC; CDR3aa: CASSLAGGANEQFF
j_gene: TRBJ2-3; d_gene: NA; abundance: NA; v_gene: TRBV4-3; CDR3nt: TGCGCCAGCAGCCAAGGAGGCAGGGCCGGAGATACGCAGTATTTT; CDR3aa: CASSQGGRAGDTQYF
j_gene: TRBJ2-3; d_gene: NA; abundance: once; v_gene: TRBV4-1; CDR3nt: TGCGCCAGCAGCCGCGGCGGCCTTACCGGAAGCACAGATACGCAGTATTTT; CDR3aa: CASSRGGLTGSTDTQYF
j_gene: TRBJ2-7; d_gene: TRBD2; abundance: once; v_gene: TRBV7-6; CDR3nt: TGTGCCAGCAGCTTAGGGGGACTAGCGGGCCGGCTCTCCTACGAGCAGTACTTC; CDR3aa: CASSLGGLAGRLSYEQYF
j_gene: TRBJ2-1; d_gene: TRBD1; abundance: NA; v_gene: TRBV5-4; CDR3nt: TGTGCCAGCAGCTCTCCGACAGGGGGCGTCTTCAATGAGCAGTTCTTC; CDR3aa: CASSSPTGGVFNEQFF
j_gene: TRBJ2-3; d_gene: TRBD1; abundance: NA; v_gene: TRBV11-2; CDR3nt: TGTGCCAGCAGTCTCTTCCGGGACAGGGGATTCACAGATACGCAGTATTTT; CDR3aa: CASSLFRDRGFTDTQYF
j_gene: TRBJ1-1; d_gene: TRBD1; abundance: NA; v_gene: TRBV5-4; CDR3nt: TGTGCCAGCAGCTCGCAGACAGGGGACACTGAAGCTTTCTTT; CDR3aa: CASSSQTGDTEAFF
j_gene: TRBJ2-2; d_gene: TRBD2; abundance: NA; v_gene: TRBV4-3; CDR3nt: TGCGCCAGCAGCCATGACCTAGCGGGAGACCTCGGGGAGCTGTTTTTT; CDR3aa: CASSHDLAGDLGELFF
j_gene: TRBJ1-2; d_gene: NA; abundance: few; v_gene: TRBV18; CDR3nt: TGTGCCAGCTCACCACCCCAGGGTGGGTATGGCTACACCTTC; CDR3aa: CASSPPQGGYGYTF
j_gene: TRBJ1-1; d_gene: TRBD1; abundance: NA; v_gene: TRBV15; CDR3nt: TGTGCCACCAGCACCACAGGGGCCATGAACACTGAAGCTTTCTTT; CDR3aa: CATSTTGAMNTEAFF
j_gene: TRBJ2-1; d_gene: TRBD2; abundance: NA; v_gene: TRBV27; CDR3nt: TGTGCCAGCAGTTGGTATGGCGGGGGGGTTTACAATGAGCAGTTCTTC; CDR3aa: CASSWYGGGVYNEQFF
j_gene: TRBJ2-7; d_gene: NA; abundance: NA; v_gene: TRBV2; CDR3nt: TGTGCCAGCAGCCGGGTCTACGAGCAGTACTTC; CDR3aa: CASSRVYEQYF
j_gene: TRBJ1-1; d_gene: NA; abundance: NA; v_gene: TRBV29-1; CDR3nt: TGCAGCGTTGGTCGGGAACCCTTCACTGAAGCTTTCTTT; CDR3aa: CSVGREPFTEAFF
j_gene: TRBJ2-5; d_gene: TRBD2; abundance: NA; v_gene: TRBV10-3; CDR3nt: TGTGCCAGCGGGGGTGGGGTAGAGACCCAGTACTTC; CDR3aa: CASGGGVETQYF
j_gene: TRBJ2-1; d_gene: TRBD2; abundance: NA; v_gene: TRBV30; CDR3nt: TGTGCCTGGAGTCTAAGCGGGAGATCCTACAATGAGCAGTTCTTC; CDR3aa: CAWSLSGRSYNEQFF
j_gene: TRBJ1-2; d_gene: NA; abundance: NA; v_gene: TRBV27; CDR3nt: TGTGCCAGCAGTCCCGGACAGAGTCCCTATGGCTACACCTTC; CDR3aa: CASSPGQSPYGYTF
j_gene: TRBJ1-1; d_gene: NA; abundance: NA; v_gene: TRBV9; CDR3nt: TGTGCCAGCAGCTCCCGGGGGGTAATGAACACTGAAGCTTTCTTT; CDR3aa: CASSSRGVMNTEAFF
j_gene: TRBJ2-2; d_gene: NA; abundance: NA; v_gene: TRBV27; CDR3nt: TGTGCCAGCAGTTACTATCGGGAAGCCCTTAACACCGGGGAGCTGTTTTTT; CDR3aa: CASSYYREALNTGELFF
j_gene: TRBJ1-2; d_gene: TRBD1; abundance: NA; v_gene: TRBV5-1; CDR3nt: TGCGCCAGCAGCGAAGGACAGGGCGCATTTAACTATGGCTACACCTTC; CDR3aa: CASSEGQGAFNYGYTF
j_gene: TRBJ2-1; d_gene: TRBD2; abundance: NA; v_gene: TRBV15; CDR3nt: TGTGCCACCAGCAGGATGCATAGGAAGGCGGGAGGGTTCTACAATGAGCAGTTCTTC; CDR3aa: CATSRMHRKAGGFYNEQFF
j_gene: TRBJ2-1; d_gene: TRBD2; abundance: NA; v_gene: TRBV27; CDR3nt: TGTGCCAGCAGATTTTCTAGCGGGAGTCCCAATGAGCAGTTCTTC; CDR3aa: CASRFSSGSPNEQFF
j_gene: TRBJ2-1; d_gene: TRBD2; abundance: NA; v_gene: TRBV19; CDR3nt: TGTGCCAGCAGCCTACTAGCGGGGGTTTCGAGCTCCTACAATGAGCAGTTCTTC; CDR3aa: CASSLLAGVSSSYNEQFF
j_gene: TRBJ2-3; d_gene: TRBD2; abundance: NA; v_gene: TRBV5-4; CDR3nt: TGTGCCGGAGGGGGGGCGGGAGGCCCTTCTAGCACAGATACGCAGTATTTT; CDR3aa: CAGGGAGGPSSTDTQYF
j_gene: TRBJ2-5; d_gene: NA; abundance: NA; v_gene: TRBV7-9; CDR3nt: TGTGCCAGCAGCTATCAGGGTTCCCGAGAGACCCAGTACTTC; CDR3aa: CASSYQGSRETQYF
j_gene: TRBJ2-1; d_gene: TRBD2; abundance: few; v_gene: TRBV6-1; CDR3nt: TGTGCCAGCAGTGAGGGGGGTCTAGCGGGGAGGAATGAGCAGTTCTTC; CDR3aa: CASSEGGLAGRNEQFF
j_gene: TRBJ2-1; d_gene: TRBD2; abundance: NA; v_gene: TRBV18; CDR3nt: TGTGCCAGCTCACCCCGGGCTAGCGGGAGGGCGACCACATACCAGTTCTTC; CDR3aa: CASSPRASGRATTYQFF
j_gene: TRBJ2-2; d_gene: NA; abundance: once; v_gene: TRBV5-4; CDR3nt: TGTGCCAGCTCACCGGAGGGTCCCGGGGAGCTGTTTTTT; CDR3aa: CASSPEGPGELFF